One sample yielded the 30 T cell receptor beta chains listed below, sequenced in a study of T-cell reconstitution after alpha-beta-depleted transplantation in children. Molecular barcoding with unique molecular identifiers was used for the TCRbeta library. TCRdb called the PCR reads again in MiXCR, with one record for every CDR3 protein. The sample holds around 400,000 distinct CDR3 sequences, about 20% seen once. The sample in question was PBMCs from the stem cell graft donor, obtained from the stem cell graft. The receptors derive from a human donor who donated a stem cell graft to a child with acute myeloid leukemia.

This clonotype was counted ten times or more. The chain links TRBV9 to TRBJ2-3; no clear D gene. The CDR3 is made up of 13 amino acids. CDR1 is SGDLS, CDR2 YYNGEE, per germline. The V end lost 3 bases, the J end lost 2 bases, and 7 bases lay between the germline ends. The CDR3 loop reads CASSDGPTDTQYF. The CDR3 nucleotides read TGTGCCAGCAGCGATGGGCCCACAGATACGCAGTATTTT.

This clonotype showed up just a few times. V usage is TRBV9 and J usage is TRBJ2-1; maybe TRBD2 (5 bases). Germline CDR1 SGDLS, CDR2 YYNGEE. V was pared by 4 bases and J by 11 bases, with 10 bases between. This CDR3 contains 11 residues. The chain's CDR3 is CASSLSGKQFF. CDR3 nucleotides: TGTGCCAGCAGCCTAAGCGGAAAGCAGTTCTTC.

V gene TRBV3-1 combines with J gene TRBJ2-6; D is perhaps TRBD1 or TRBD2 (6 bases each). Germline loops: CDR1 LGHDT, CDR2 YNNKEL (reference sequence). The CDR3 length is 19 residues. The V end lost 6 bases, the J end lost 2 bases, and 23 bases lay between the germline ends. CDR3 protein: CASSLLWDTRGTGANVLTF. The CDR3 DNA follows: TGTGCCAGCAGTTTATTATGGGACACGCGCGGGACTGGGGCCAACGTCCTGACTTTC.

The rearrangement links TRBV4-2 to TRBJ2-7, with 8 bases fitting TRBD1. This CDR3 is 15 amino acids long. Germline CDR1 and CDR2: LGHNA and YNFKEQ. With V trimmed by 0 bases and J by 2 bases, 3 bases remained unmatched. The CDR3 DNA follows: TGTGCCAGCAGCCAAGAAGTACAGGGGGCCTACGAGCAGTACTTC. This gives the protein CASSQEVQGAYEQYF.

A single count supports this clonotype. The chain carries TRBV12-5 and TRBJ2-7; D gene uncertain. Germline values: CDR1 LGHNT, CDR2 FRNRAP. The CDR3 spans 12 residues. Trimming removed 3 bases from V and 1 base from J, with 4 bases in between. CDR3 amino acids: CASGLPSYEQYF. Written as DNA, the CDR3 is TGTGCTAGTGGTTTACCGTCCTACGAGCAGTACTTC. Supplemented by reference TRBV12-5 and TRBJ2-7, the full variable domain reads DARVTQTPRHKVTEMGQEVTMRCQPILGHNTVFWYRQTMMQGLELLAYFRNRAPLDDSGMPKDRFSAEMPDATLATLKIQPSEPRDSAVYFCASGLPSYEQYFGPGTRLTVT.

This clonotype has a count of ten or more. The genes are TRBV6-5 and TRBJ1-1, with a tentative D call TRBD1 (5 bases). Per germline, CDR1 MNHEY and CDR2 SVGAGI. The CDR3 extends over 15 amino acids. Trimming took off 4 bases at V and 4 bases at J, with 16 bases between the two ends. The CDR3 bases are TGTGCCAGCAGTTCCAACGTGGGAGGGGCCACTGAAGCTTTCTTT. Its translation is CASSSNVGGATEAFF.

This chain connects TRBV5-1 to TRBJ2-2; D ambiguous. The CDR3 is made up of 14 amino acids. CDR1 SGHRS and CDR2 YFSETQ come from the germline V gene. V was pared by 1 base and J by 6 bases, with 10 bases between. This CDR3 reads CASSLLQQSGELFF. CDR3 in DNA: TGCGCCAGCAGCTTGTTACAGCAATCCGGGGAGCTGTTTTTT.

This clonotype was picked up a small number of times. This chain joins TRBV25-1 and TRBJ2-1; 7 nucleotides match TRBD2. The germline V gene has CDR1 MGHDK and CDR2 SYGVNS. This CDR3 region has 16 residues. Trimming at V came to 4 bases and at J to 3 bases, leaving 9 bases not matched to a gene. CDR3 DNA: TGTGCCAGCAGTGGCCCCAAGCGGGATAGCTACAATGAGCAGTTCTTC. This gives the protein CASSGPKRDSYNEQFF.

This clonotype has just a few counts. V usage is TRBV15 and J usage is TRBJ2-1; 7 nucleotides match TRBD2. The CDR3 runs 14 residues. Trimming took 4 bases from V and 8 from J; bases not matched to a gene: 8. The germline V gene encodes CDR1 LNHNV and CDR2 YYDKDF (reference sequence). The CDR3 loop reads CATSKGWTSYEQFF. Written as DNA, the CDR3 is TGTGCCACCAGCAAGGGGTGGACTAGTTATGAGCAGTTCTTC. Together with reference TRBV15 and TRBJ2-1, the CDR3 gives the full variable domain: DAMVIQNPRYQVTQFGKPVTLSCSQTLNHNVMYWYQQKSSQAPKLLFHYYDKDFNNEADTPDNFQSRRPNTSFCFLDIRSPGLGDTAMYLCATSKGWTSYEQFFGPGTRLTVL.

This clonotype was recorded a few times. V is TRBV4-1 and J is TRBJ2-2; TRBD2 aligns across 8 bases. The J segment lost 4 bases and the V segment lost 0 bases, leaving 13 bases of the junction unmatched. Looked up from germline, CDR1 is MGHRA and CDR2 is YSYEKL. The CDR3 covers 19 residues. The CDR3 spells CASSQDRTSRHMSTGELFF. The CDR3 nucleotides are TGCGCCAGCAGCCAAGATAGGACTAGCCGACATATGAGCACCGGGGAGCTGTTTTTT.

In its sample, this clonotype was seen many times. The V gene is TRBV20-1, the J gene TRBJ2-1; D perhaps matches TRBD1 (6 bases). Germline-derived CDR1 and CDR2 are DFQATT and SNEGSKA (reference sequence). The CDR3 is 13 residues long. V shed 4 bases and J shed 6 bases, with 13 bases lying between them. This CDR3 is CSATGQLVNEQFF. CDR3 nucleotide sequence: TGCAGTGCTACTGGACAGTTAGTCAATGAGCAGTTCTTC.

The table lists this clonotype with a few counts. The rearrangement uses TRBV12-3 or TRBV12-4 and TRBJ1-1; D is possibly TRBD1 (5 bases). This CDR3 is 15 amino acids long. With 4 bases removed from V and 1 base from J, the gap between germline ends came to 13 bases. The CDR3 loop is CASSSFNQGNTEAFF. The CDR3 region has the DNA TGTGCCAGCAGTTCCTTCAACCAGGGGAACACTGAAGCTTTCTTT.

The CDR3 nucleotides are TGTGCCAGCTCATCAACAGGGAGGGGCACTGAAGCTTTCTTT. It yields the protein CASSSTGRGTEAFF. The V and J genes are TRBV18 and TRBJ1-1; perhaps TRBD1 as D (6 bases). V was trimmed by 5 bases and J by 4 bases, leaving 14 bases between them. Germline CDR1 is KGHSH and CDR2 is LQKENI. CDR3 size: 14 residues.

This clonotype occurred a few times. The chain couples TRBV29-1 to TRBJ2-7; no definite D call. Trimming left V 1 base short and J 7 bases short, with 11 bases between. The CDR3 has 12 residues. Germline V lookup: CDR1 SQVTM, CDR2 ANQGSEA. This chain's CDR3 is CSVEVSSWEQYF. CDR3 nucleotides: TGCAGCGTTGAAGTTAGCTCTTGGGAGCAGTACTTC.

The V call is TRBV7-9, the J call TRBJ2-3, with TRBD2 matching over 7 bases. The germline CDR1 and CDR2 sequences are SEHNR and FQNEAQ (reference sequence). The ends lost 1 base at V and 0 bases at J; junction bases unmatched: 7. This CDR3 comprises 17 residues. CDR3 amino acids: CASSLDPGAGSTDTQYF. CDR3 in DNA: TGTGCCAGCAGCTTAGATCCGGGAGCGGGGAGCACAGATACGCAGTATTTT. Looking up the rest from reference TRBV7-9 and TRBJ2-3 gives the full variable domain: DTGVSQNPRHKITKRGQNVTFRCDPISEHNRLYWYRQTLGQGPEFLTYFQNEAQLEKSRLLSDRFSAERPKGSFSTLEIQRTEQGDSAMYLCASSLDPGAGSTDTQYFGPGTRLTVL.

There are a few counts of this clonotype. CDR3 sequence reads: CSAKVLPGLAGVNEQFF. CDR3 sequence (DNA): TGCAGTGCTAAAGTACTACCGGGACTAGCGGGAGTCAATGAGCAGTTCTTC. The rearrangement uses TRBV20-1 and TRBJ2-1, with 14 bases aligning to TRBD2. CDR1 is DFQATT, CDR2 SNEGSKA, per germline (reference sequence). The CDR3 has 17 residues. J gave up 6 bases and V 4 bases, and 11 bases lay outside the gene matches.

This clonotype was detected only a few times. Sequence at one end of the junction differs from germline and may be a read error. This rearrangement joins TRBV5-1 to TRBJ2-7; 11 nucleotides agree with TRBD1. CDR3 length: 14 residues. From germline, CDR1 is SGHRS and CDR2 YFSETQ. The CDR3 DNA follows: TGTGCCAGCAGCTGGGGACAGGGGGCCTACGAGCAGTACTTC. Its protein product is CASSWGQGAYEQYF. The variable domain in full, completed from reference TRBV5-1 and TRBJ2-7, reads KAGVTQTPRYLIKTRGQQVTLSCSPISGHRSVSWYQQTPGQGLQFLFEYFSETQRNKGNFPGRFSGRQFSNSRSEMNVSTLELGDSALYLCASSWGQGAYEQYFGPGTRLTVT.

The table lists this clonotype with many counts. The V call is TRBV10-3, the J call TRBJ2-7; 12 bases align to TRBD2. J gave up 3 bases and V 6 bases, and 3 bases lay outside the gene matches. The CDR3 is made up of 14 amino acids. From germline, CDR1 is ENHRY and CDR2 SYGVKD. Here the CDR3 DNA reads TGTGCCATCAGAAGACTAGCGGGGGACTACGAGCAGTACTTC. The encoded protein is CAIRRLAGDYEQYF.

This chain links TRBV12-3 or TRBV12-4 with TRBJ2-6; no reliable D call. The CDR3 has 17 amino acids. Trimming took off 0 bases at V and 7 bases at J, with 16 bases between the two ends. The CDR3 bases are TGTGCCAGCAGTTTAGCGGTGCTGCTAGGGTCAGCCAACGTCCTGACTTTC. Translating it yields CASSLAVLLGSANVLTF.

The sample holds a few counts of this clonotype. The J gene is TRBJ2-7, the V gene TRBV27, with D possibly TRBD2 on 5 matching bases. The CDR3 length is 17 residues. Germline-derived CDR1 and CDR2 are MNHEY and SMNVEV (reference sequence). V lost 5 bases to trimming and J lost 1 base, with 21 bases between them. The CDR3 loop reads CASSPSVTGSTSYEQYF. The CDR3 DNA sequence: TGTGCCAGCAGTCCCTCAGTAACGGGAAGTACGTCCTACGAGCAGTACTTC.

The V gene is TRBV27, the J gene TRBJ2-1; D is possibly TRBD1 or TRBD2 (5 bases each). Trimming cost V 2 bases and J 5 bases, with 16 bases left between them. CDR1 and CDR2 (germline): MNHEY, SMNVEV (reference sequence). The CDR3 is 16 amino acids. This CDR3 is CASSLVGPTTHNEQFF. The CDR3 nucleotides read TGTGCCAGCAGTTTAGTGGGACCTACTACTCACAATGAGCAGTTCTTC.

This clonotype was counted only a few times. CDR3 sequence: CASRFTESPSHEQYF. In DNA form, the CDR3 reads TGTGCCAGCAGATTTACAGAGTCCCCTTCCCACGAGCAGTACTTC. This sequence joins TRBV11-3 and TRBJ2-7; D unclear. The V end lost 6 bases, the J end lost 5 bases, and 20 bases lay between the germline ends. The CDR3 has 15 amino acids. Germline CDR1 is SGHNT and CDR2 is YENEEA.

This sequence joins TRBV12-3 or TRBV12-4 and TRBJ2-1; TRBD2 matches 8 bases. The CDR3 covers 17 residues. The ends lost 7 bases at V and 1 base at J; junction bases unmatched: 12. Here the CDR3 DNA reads TGTGCCAGCACCCTCGGACTAGCTCCCGCTTCCTACAATGAGCAGTTCTTC. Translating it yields CASTLGLAPASYNEQFF.

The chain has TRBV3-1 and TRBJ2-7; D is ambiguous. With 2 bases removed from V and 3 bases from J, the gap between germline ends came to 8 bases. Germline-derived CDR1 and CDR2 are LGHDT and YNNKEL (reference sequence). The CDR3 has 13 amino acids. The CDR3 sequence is CASSQTAIYEQYF. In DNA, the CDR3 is TGTGCCAGCAGCCAAACAGCGATCTACGAGCAGTACTTC.

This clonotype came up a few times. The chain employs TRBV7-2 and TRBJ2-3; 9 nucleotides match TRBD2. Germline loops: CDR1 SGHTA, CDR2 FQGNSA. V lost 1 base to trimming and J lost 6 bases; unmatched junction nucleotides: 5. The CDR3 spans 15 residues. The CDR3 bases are TGTGCCAGCAGCTTAGGCCTAGCGGGATGGGATACGCAGTATTTT. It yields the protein CASSLGLAGWDTQYF.

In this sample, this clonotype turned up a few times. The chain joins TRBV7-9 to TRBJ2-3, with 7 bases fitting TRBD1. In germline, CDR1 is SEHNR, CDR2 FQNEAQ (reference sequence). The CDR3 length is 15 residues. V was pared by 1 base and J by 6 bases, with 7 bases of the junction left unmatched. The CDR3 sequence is CASSLDTGDVDTQYF. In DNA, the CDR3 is TGTGCCAGCAGCTTAGATACAGGGGATGTGGATACGCAGTATTTT.

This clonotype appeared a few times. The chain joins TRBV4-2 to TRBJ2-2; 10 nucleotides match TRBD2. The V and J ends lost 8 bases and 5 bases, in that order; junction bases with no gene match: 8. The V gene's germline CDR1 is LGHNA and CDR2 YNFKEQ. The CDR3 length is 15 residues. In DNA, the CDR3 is TGTGCCAGCCGTGGTAGCGGGAGGTTTACCGGGGAGCTGTTTTTT. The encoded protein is CASRGSGRFTGELFF.

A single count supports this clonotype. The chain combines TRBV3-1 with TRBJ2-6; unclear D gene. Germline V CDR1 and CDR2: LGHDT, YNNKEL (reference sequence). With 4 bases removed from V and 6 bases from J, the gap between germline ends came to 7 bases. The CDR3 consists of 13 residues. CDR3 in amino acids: CASSLRKANVLTF. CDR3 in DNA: TGTGCCAGCAGCCTGCGAAAGGCCAACGTCCTGACTTTC.

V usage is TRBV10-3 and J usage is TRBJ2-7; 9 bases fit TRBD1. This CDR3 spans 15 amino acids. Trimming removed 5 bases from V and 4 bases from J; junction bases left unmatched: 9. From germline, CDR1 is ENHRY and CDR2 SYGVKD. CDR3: CAISTPGQGYYEQYF. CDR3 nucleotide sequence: TGTGCCATCAGTACACCGGGACAGGGTTATTACGAGCAGTACTTC.

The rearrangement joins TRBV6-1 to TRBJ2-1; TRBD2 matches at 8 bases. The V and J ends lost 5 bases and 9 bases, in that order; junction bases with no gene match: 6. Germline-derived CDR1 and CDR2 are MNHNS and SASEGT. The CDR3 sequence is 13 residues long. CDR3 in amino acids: CASSMTSVGEQFF. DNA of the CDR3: TGTGCCAGCAGTATGACTAGCGTGGGTGAGCAGTTCTTC.